The 18 T cell receptor beta chains given below trace back to one sample, sequenced in a study of T cell responses to AZD1222 COVID-19 vaccine. Clones were sequenced by immunoSEQ multiplex PCR, and TCRdb holds only the in-frame ones, with some missing. This table holds 90,000 to 140,000 clones, about 81% found once. Source: peripheral blood, taken on day 0 of AZD1222 vaccination. Receptor source: an adult in good health.

This clone was counted a few times. V and J are TRBV5-1 and TRBJ2-7; D is possibly TRBD2 (5 bases). CDR3 size: 14 residues. CDR1 and CDR2 (germline): SGHRS, YFSETQ. The V gene lost 2 bases and the J gene lost 1 base, with 10 bases spanning the gap. The CDR3 bases are TGCGCCAGCAGCTTCGGAGGCGGATCCTACGAGCAGTACTTC. Residues: CASSFGGGSYEQYF.

This chain uses TRBV2 with TRBJ2-3; no definite D call. Germline CDR1 and CDR2: SNHLY and FYNNEI. This CDR3 is built from 13 residues. V was pared by 1 base and J by 5 bases, with 7 bases between. CDR3 DNA: TGTGCCAGCAGTGAAGTGGCCAGAGATACGCAGTATTTT. Translated: CASSEVARDTQYF.

The chain employs TRBV6-2 or TRBV6-3 and TRBJ2-1, with D perhaps matching TRBD2 (5 bases). V lost 5 bases, J lost 3 bases, and 11 bases lay in between. The length of the CDR3 is 14 residues. From germline, CDR1 is MNHEY and CDR2 SVGEGT. The chain's CDR3 is CASSPGSNYNEQFF. The CDR3 coding sequence is TGTGCCAGCAGTCCGGGGTCCAACTACAATGAGCAGTTCTTC.

This clone was seen once. The chain couples TRBV19 to TRBJ1-4; 9 nucleotides match TRBD1. The germline CDR1 and CDR2 sequences are LNHDA and SQIVND (reference sequence). V trimming: 6 bases; J trimming: 10 bases; junction bases outside the gene matches: 6. This CDR3 spans 13 amino acids. The CDR3 loop is CASSDRGMRKLFF. CDR3 DNA sequence: TGTGCCAGTAGCGACAGGGGGATGAGAAAACTGTTTTTT.

This sequence joins TRBV12-3 or TRBV12-4 and TRBJ2-7; D possibly corresponds to TRBD2 (5 bases). The CDR3 runs 13 residues. Trimming took 2 bases from V and 3 from J, leaving 8 bases between them. The CDR3: CASSLWERYEQYF. CDR3 coding DNA: TGTGCCAGCAGTTTATGGGAGCGCTACGAGCAGTACTTC.

The chain is built from TRBV6-2 or TRBV6-3 and TRBJ1-6; TRBD1 matches at 8 bases. V shed 6 bases, J shed 10 bases, and the junction held 14 bases outside the gene matches. Germline CDR1 MNHEY, CDR2 SVGEGT. The CDR3 runs to 16 residues. The CDR3 bases are TGTGCCAGCAGCCCTTGGACAGGGAAGATGGGCTCACCCCTCCACTTT. Its protein product is CASSPWTGKMGSPLHF.

V usage is TRBV7-2 and J usage is TRBJ1-6; weak D call: TRBD1 (5 bases). CDR1 is SGHTA, CDR2 FQGNSA, per germline. Trimming cost V 3 bases and J 9 bases, with 9 bases left between them. This CDR3 is 13 amino acids long. CDR3 loop: CASSLQGSSPLHF. As DNA, the CDR3 is TGTGCCAGCAGCTTGCAGGGTAGTTCACCCCTCCACTTT.

The chain has TRBV6-2 or TRBV6-3 and TRBJ1-1; 8 nucleotides match TRBD1. Trimming took 2 bases from V and 8 from J; bases not matched to a gene: 10. Germline lookup yields CDR1 MNHEY and CDR2 SVGEGT. The CDR3 runs to 15 residues. CDR3 amino acids: CASSYNQDRAREAFF. The CDR3 DNA reads as TGTGCCAGCAGTTACAACCAGGACAGGGCCCGGGAAGCTTTCTTT.

The CDR3 sequence is CASSHALAGLKYNEQFF. DNA for the CDR3: TGTGCCAGCAGCCACGCCCTAGCGGGGCTCAAGTACAATGAGCAGTTCTTC. The chain has TRBV7-9 and TRBJ2-1, with TRBD2 identical over 9 bases. The CDR3 contains 17 residues. The ends lost 5 bases at V and 4 bases at J; junction bases unmatched: 12. Germline V gives CDR1 SEHNR, CDR2 FQNEAQ (reference sequence).

This chain uses TRBV29-1 with TRBJ2-7, with D tentatively TRBD1 (6 bases). The CDR3 sequence is 12 residues long. Germline V gives CDR1 SQVTM, CDR2 ANQGSEA. V was shortened by 5 bases and J by 4 bases, with 12 bases between the two germline ends. CDR3 DNA sequence: TGCAGCGTTTATCTGGACAGTTACGAGCAGTACTTC. It yields the protein CSVYLDSYEQYF.

The rearrangement links TRBV4-3 to TRBJ2-1, with a possible D match to TRBD1 (6 bases). Germline CDR1 is LGHNA and CDR2 is YSLEER. There are 18 residues in the CDR3. Deletions cut 0 bases from V and 4 bases from J, with 19 bases between. This chain's CDR3 is CASSQDLVLAGDYNEQFF. The CDR3 bases are TGCGCCAGCAGCCAAGATCTGGTTCTGGCAGGGGATTACAATGAGCAGTTCTTC.

V gene TRBV21-1 combines with J gene TRBJ1-1; the table's D call, TRBD1, has no DNA check behind it. TRBV21-1 is a recognized pseudogene. The CDR3 is 16 amino acids. The CDR3 is CASSKGQGERNTEAFF. The DNA for the CDR3 is TGTGCCAGCAGCAAGGGACAGGGGGAGAGGAACACTGAAGCTTTCTTT.

CDR3 DNA: TGTGCCAGCAGCTTAGCCTCGAGAGGGCCACAAGAGACCCAGTACTTC. Translating gives CASSLASRGPQETQYF. The V gene is TRBV7-2, the J gene TRBJ2-5; D is perhaps TRBD2 (5 bases). Germline CDR1 reads SGHTA; CDR2 reads FQGNSA. Trimming removed 0 bases from V and 2 bases from J, with 13 bases in between. The CDR3 is 16 amino acids.

This chain connects TRBV3-1 (or the pseudogene TRBV3-2) to TRBJ2-6, with D perhaps TRBD2 (6 bases). CDR1 is LGHDT and CDR2 is YNNKEL in the germline V gene (reference sequence). The CDR3 consists of 16 residues. V lost 7 bases and J 2 bases, leaving 15 bases between the germline ends. The CDR3 coding sequence is TGTGCCAGCACCCGTTTGTCGGGGGCTGGGGCCAACGTCCTGACTTTC. Translation gives CASTRLSGAGANVLTF.

The chain uses TRBV2 and TRBJ2-3; no clear D. Germline V gene lookup returns CDR1 SNHLY and CDR2 FYNNEI. The CDR3 runs to 12 residues. The germline V and J ends were trimmed by 10 bases and 6 bases, with 14 bases remaining between them. The chain's CDR3 is CATEFTPDTQYF. In DNA form, the CDR3 reads TGTGCCACGGAATTCACTCCGGATACGCAGTATTTT. Together with reference TRBV2 and TRBJ2-3, the CDR3 gives the full variable domain: EPEVTQTPSHQVTQMGQEVILRCVPISNHLYFYWYRQILGQKVEFLVSFYNNEISEKSEIFDDQFSVERPDGSNFTLKIRSTKLEDSAMYFCATEFTPDTQYFGPGTRLTVL.

V usage is TRBV4-2 and J usage is TRBJ2-5, with D perhaps matching TRBD1 (6 bases). This CDR3 spans 16 amino acids. V dropped 5 bases and J dropped 4 bases, with 20 bases sitting between them. Germline CDR1 is LGHNA and CDR2 is YNFKEQ. The CDR3 region is CASSESGGRGGETQYF. CDR3 nucleotide sequence: TGTGCCAGCAGCGAGTCCGGCGGGCGAGGGGGAGAGACCCAGTACTTC.

This rearrangement joins TRBV29-1 to TRBJ1-2; D call uncertain. Looked up from germline, CDR1 is SQVTM and CDR2 is ANQGSEA. Trimming shortened V by 4 bases and J by 0 bases, and 6 bases separated the two germline ends. The CDR3 is 12 residues long. The CDR3 DNA follows: TGCAGCGTTGCGGTTTCTAACTATGGCTACACCTTC. Translated, it gives CSVAVSNYGYTF.

The J gene is TRBJ1-2, the V gene TRBV29-1; 9 bases match TRBD1. CDR3 length equals 13 residues. Germline-derived CDR1 and CDR2 are SQVTM and ANQGSEA. The ends lost 8 bases at V and 4 bases at J; junction bases unmatched: 8. CDR3 in amino acids: CSTGQGDGYGYTF. CDR3 sequence (DNA): TGCAGCACGGGACAGGGAGATGGCTATGGCTACACCTTC. Combining the CDR3 with reference TRBV29-1 and TRBJ1-2 gives the whole variable domain SAVISQKPSRDICQRGTSLTIQCQVDSQVTMMFWYRQQPGQSLTLIATANQGSEATYESGFVIDKFPISRPNLTFSTLTVSNMSPEDSSIYLCSTGQGDGYGYTFGSGTRLTVV.